The rows below give T cell receptor beta chains drawn from one sample of a study of OX40 agonist ivuxolimab in advanced cancers. Generated by immunoSEQ multiplex PCR, the TCRdb table keeps only in-frame clones and is missing some. The sample includes roughly 80,000 clones, approximately 80% of them seen just once. This material consisted of CD4+ or CD8+ T cells sorted from blood, taken in a trial of the OX40 agonist ivuxolimab. These receptors were collected from an adult with an advanced solid tumor such as melanoma, head and neck, liver or kidney cancer. CDR3s include the opening cysteine and the closing phenylalanine or tryptophan. The order of the fields is clone size, V gene, CDR3 protein. Size is omitted from some rows. Given values are once, few, many or a class for expanded clones.

NA TRBV5-1 CASSKTGTSGTNEQFF
NA TRBV5-5 CASSLVGVAKNIQYF
few TRBV7-9 CASSLAWRIDTF
NA TRBV6-5 CASSYEVSYEQYF
NA TRBV5-1 CASTPGEMGTEAFF
NA TRBV30 CAWTVAGNTIYF
NA TRBV5-4 CASSSSGGQEQYF
NA TRBV7-3 CASSLGGENTEAFF
NA TRBV7-7 CASSLARNTGELFF
NA TRBV19 CASSIRGDYGYTF
NA TRBV2 CASSSSMAQYF
few TRBV7-2 CASSFRGSVTDTQYF
NA TRBV2 CASSEDRGLSPLHF
NA TRBV7-8 CASSWILAGGTDTQYF
NA TRBV11-3 CASSLDEGVVAEAFF
NA TRBV5-1 CASRTGDLVDEQFF
NA TRBV6-6 CASRGTGAYEQYF
NA TRBV7-2 CASSFQGFYEQYF
NA TRBV18 CASSPPGQGIYNEQFF
NA TRBV14 CASSQDLAGGPYEQYF
NA TRBV11-3 CASSLDQGREETQYF
once TRBV2 CASTPGTAATPLHF
NA TRBV4-1 CASSQVPQGSYNSPLHF
NA TRBV19 CASSIATRTGASTDTQYF
NA TRBV5-4 CASSSGQGVGYTF
NA TRBV7-9 CASSRLRGSGANVLTF
NA TRBV5-6 CASSLVSGYEQYF
NA TRBV14 CASSGGEQLSEKLFF
NA TRBV29-1 CSVDGTGANGETQYF
NA TRBV2 CASSTFTGSYGYTF
NA TRBV5-5 CASSRTGVSYEQYF
NA TRBV27 CASSLYRGSAKNIQYF
NA TRBV9 CASSNQGRANEKLFF
NA TRBV5-5 CASSLAPTGYTGELFF
NA TRBV9 CASSEGPNNEQFF
NA TRBV18 CASSPGTGQYEQYF
NA TRBV9 CASSVGQGAGTEAFF
NA TRBV5-1 CASSLDRNSPLHF
few TRBV27 CASSSVRDYGYTF
NA TRBV19 CASSRQGPGGYTF
NA TRBV2 CASSTRDRGFNEQFF
NA TRBV11-2 CASSLELTGSGFLNEKLFF
NA TRBV5-6 CASSSLGTQYF
NA TRBV30 CAWSGQGAYQPQHF
NA TRBV5-1 CASRRGWTGGLETQYF
NA TRBV19 CASSGRDRGYQETQYF
NA TRBV4-3 CASSQDPYRGTSGNTDTQYF
NA TRBV27 CASSLEGPYNSPLHF
many TRBV2 CATKRTQLQSGPLHF
NA TRBV5-1 CASSSGGYEQYF
NA TRBV11-3 CASSLQGLRGYTF
NA TRBV18 CASSPWTGDNSPLHF
NA TRBV2 CASSEARRGGLTDTQYF
NA TRBV19 CASSIEGTGTEAFF
NA TRBV15 CATSRVGTGLFTEAFF
once TRBV5-4 CASSPGGTGVGNTIYF
NA TRBV9 CASTPGHAGAMYEQYF
NA TRBV28 CASSWTGDSYEQYF
NA TRBV21-1 CASSKADTCSGNTIYF